Sequencing of this TCR beta chain was carried out in a study of early T cells in non-severe SARS-CoV-2 infection. Across the study: RNA in bulk from unsorted whole blood was sequenced, and chains were unpaired. The study, taken as a whole, reports: Private and CD4 specificities were missed by VDJdb matching, which favored anti-spike CD8 responses.

This clonotype was observed many times. Its specificity is not known. At one end, the junction sequence differs from germline, possibly due to a read error. The CDR3 consists of 20 residues. Germline V gene data show CDR1 as MNHEY and CDR2 as SVGAGI. cDNA molecules, individually, were tagged with unique molecular identifiers. A single record per CDR3 protein comes from TCRdb applying MiXCR to the 5' RACE reads. The profile covers some 27,000 distinct CDR3 sequences, with roughly 4% appearing a single time and under 13% taken by the ten largest. The TCR originated in an adult who was a healthcare worker with PCR-confirmed SARS-CoV-2 infection or an uninfected control (not recorded which). Material for sequencing was whole blood. The chain links TRBV6-5 to TRBJ2-1; perhaps D is TRBD1 or TRBD2 (5 bases each). CDR3 sequence reads: CASSYPSHPGRREGDNEQFF. DNA for the CDR3: TGCGCCAGCAGTTACCCATCCCACCCGGGACGCCGAGAGGGAGACAATGAGCAGTTCTTC.